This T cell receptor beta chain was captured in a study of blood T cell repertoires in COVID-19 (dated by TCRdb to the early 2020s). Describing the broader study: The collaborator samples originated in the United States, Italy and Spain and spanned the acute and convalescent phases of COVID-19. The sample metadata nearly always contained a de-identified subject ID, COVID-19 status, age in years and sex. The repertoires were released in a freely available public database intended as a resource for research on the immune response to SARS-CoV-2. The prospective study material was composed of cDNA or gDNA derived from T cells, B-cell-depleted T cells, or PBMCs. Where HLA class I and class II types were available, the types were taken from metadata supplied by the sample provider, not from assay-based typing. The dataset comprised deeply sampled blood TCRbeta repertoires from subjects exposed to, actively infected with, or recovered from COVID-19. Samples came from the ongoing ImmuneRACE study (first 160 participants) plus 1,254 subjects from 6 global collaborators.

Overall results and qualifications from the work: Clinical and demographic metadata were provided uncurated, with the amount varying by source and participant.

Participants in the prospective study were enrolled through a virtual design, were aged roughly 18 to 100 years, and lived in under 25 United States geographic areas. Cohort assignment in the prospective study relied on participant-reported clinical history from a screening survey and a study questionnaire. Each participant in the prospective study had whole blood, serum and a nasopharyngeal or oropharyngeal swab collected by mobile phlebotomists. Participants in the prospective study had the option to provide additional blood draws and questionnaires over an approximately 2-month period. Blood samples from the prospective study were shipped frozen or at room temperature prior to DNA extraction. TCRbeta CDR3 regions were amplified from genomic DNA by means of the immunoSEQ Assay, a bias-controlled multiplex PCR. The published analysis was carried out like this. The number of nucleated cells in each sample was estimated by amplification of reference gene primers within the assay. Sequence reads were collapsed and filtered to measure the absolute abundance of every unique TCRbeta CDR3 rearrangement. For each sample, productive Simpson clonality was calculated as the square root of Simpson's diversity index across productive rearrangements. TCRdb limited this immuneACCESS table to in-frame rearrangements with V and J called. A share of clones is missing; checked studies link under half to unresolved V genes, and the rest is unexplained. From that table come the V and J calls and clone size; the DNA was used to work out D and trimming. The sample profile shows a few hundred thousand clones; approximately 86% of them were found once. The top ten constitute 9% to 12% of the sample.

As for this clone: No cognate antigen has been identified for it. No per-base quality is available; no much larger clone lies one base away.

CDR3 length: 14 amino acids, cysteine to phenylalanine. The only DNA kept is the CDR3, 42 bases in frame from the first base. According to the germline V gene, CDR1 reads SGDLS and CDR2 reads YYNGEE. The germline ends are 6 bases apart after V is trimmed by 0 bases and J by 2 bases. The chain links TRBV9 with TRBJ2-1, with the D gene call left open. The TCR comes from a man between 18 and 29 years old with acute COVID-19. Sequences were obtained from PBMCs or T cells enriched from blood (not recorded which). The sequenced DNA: TGTGCCAGCAGCGTAGATCCAGCCTACAATGAGCAGTTCTTC. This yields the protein CASSVDPAYNEQFF.